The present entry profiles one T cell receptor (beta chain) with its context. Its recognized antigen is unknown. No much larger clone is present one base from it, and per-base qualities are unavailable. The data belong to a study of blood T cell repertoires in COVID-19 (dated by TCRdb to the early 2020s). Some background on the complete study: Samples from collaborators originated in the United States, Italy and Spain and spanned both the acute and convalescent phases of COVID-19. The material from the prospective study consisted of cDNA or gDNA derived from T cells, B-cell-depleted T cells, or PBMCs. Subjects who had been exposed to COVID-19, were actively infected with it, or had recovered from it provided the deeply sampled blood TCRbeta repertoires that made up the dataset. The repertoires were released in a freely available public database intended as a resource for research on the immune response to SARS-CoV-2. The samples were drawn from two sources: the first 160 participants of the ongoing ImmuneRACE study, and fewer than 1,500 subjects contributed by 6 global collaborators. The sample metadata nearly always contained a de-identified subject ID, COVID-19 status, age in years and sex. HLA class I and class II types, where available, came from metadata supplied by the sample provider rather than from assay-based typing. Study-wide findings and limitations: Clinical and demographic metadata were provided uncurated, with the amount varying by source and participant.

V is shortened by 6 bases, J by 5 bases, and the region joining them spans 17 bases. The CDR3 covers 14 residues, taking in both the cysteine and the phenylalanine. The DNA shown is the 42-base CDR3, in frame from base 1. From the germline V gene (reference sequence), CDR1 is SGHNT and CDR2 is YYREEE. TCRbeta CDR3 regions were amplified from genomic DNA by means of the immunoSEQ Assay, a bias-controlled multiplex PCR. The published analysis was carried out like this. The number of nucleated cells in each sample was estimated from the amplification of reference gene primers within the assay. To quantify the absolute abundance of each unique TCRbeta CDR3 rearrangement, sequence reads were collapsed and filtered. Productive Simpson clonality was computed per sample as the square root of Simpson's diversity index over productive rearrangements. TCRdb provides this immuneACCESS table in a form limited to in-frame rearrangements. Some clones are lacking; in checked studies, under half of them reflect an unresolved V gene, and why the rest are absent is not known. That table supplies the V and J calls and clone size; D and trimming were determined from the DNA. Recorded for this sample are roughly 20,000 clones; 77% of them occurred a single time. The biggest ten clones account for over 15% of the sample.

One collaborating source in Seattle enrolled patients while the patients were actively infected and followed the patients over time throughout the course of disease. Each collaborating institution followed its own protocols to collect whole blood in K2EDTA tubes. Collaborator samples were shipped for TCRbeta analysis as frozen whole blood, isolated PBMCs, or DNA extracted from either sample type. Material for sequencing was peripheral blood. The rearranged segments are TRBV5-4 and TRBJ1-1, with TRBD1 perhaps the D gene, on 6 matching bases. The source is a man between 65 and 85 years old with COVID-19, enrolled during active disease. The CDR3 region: CASTLGRQETEAFF. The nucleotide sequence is TGTGCCAGCACCCTGGGGAGACAGGAGACTGAAGCTTTCTTT.